The rows below give T cell receptor beta chains drawn from one sample of a study of regulatory T cells in long-lasting Graves disease. MiXCR, run by TCRdb on the multiplex PCR reads, gives a single entry per CDR3 protein. Of 500,000 to 700,000 distinct CDR3 sequences detected, 25% to 30% appear once; the ten largest clones hold about two fifths. The specimen was peripheral blood mononuclear cells (PBMCs), collected when the disease was refractory, from a patient treated with antithyroid drugs. The receptors come from a female donor with Graves disease. Each CDR3 is given with its conserved first and last residue. Each record gives: J gene, V gene, D gene, clone size, CDR3 DNA, CDR3 protein. The D gene is left open where the match is weak. Only some rows state a clone size, as once, few, many or a class for expanded clones.

>TRBJ1-2|TRBV7-9|NA|NA
TGTGCCAGCAGCTTAGTTGCGGAATTGCAGGGAAACTATGGCTACACCTTC
CASSLVAELQGNYGYTF
>TRBJ2-7|TRBV11-2|NA|NA
TGTGCCAGCAGCAGGGGACTTGGGGCCTACGAGCAGTACTTC
CASSRGLGAYEQYF
>TRBJ2-2|TRBV5-4|NA|NA
TGTGCCAGCAGCGGGGACAGCGGGACCGGGGAGCTGTTTTTT
CASSGDSGTGELFF
>TRBJ2-2|TRBV12-3/TRBV12-4|NA|NA
TGTGCCAGCAGTCCCGCCAGGGTTGGCGGGGAGCTGTTTTTT
CASSPARVGGELFF
>TRBJ1-1|TRBV27|NA|many
TGTGCCAGCAGTCCCCTAGTTCGGGCGCGCAACATGAACACTGAAGCTTTCTTT
CASSPLVRARNMNTEAFF
>TRBJ2-5|TRBV12-3/TRBV12-4|NA|NA
TGTGCCAGCAGCCCGGGTGGAGTAGGGACCCAGTACTTC
CASSPGGVGTQYF
>TRBJ1-2|TRBV7-9|NA|NA
TGTGCCAGCAGCCCCCCGGAGGGCCCCCGCTATGGCTACACCTTC
CASSPPEGPRYGYTF
>TRBJ1-1|TRBV9|TRBD1|few
TGTGCCAGCAGCGTAGTTGGGACAGGAGAAGCTTTCTTT
CASSVVGTGEAFF
>TRBJ2-5|TRBV28|NA|many
TGTGCCAGCAGTTTAAGCCGGCAGCAAGAGACCCAGTACTTC
CASSLSRQQETQYF
>TRBJ2-3|TRBV27|TRBD2|NA
TGTGCCAGCAGTTTCGGCAGCGGGAGGGCCCGCACAGATACGCAGTATTTT
CASSFGSGRARTDTQYF
>TRBJ2-5|TRBV11-1|TRBD2|NA
TGTGCCAGCAGCTTATTGGGACTAGCGGGGGAGACCCAGTACTTC
CASSLLGLAGETQYF
>TRBJ1-2|TRBV5-1|NA|few
TGCGCCAGCAGCTTGGTAGGAGCAGGCCAGTCTAACTATGGCTACACCTTC
CASSLVGAGQSNYGYTF
>TRBJ1-4|TRBV12-3/TRBV12-4|NA|NA
TGTGCCAGCAGCCCCGGCGCGCATGAAAAACTGTTTTTT
CASSPGAHEKLFF
>TRBJ2-5|TRBV15|NA|NA
TGTGCCACCAGCAGAGACGGAAGGGGCACCCAAGAGACCCAGTACTTC
CATSRDGRGTQETQYF
>TRBJ1-6|TRBV6-1|NA|NA
TGTGCCAGCAGTGCGGACCCCGGTTCACCCCTCCACTTT
CASSADPGSPLHF
>TRBJ2-2|TRBV29-1|NA|NA
TGCAGCGTGGGACAACGGGTCACCGGGGAGCTGTTTTTT
CSVGQRVTGELFF
>TRBJ2-2|TRBV19|TRBD2|once
TGTGCCAGTAGTATTTCTAGTCTAGCGGGTCCCGGGGAGCTGTTTTTT
CASSISSLAGPGELFF
>TRBJ1-4|TRBV7-9|NA|many
TGTGCCAGCAGCTTAGCCGTCGGTCACACTACGGAAAAACTGTTTTTT
CASSLAVGHTTEKLFF
>TRBJ2-5|TRBV3-1|NA|NA
TGTGCCAGCAATGGGGACCCGCCTGGGACCCAGTACTTC
CASNGDPPGTQYF
>TRBJ2-5|TRBV6-1|TRBD1|many
TGTGCCAGCAGTCCATATCGGACAGGGATGAGGCAAGAGACCCAGTACTTC
CASSPYRTGMRQETQYF
>TRBJ1-1|TRBV10-3|NA|few
TGTGCCATCAGTGAGGACAGGCGCACTGAAGCTTTCTTT
CAISEDRRTEAFF
>TRBJ1-5|TRBV3-1|TRBD1|NA
TGTGCCAGCAGCCAAGACGCAGGGACAGGGAATCAGCCCCAGCATTTT
CASSQDAGTGNQPQHF
>TRBJ1-1|TRBV12-3/TRBV12-4|TRBD1|many
TGTGCCAGCAGTTCCAGACAGGGATTGAACACTGAAGCTTTCTTT
CASSSRQGLNTEAFF
>TRBJ1-2|TRBV27|TRBD1|NA
TGTGCCAGCAGTCCCTGGACAGGGAGGGGGAATGGCTACACCTTC
CASSPWTGRGNGYTF
>TRBJ2-5|TRBV5-1|NA|NA
TGCGCCAGCAGCTCGATACAGGGTACACGGGAGACCCAGTACTTC
CASSSIQGTRETQYF
>TRBJ1-2|TRBV6-1|TRBD1|many
TGTGCCAGCAGGCCCACAGGGGACGGAGCCCGAGGCTACACCTTC
CASRPTGDGARGYTF
>TRBJ1-2|TRBV6-1|NA|many
TGTGCCAGCCGCTTGGGACGGCTGGGGTATGGCTACACCTTC
CASRLGRLGYGYTF
>TRBJ2-7|TRBV9|TRBD2|NA
TGTGCCAGCAGCGTAGGGCTAGCGGGAATCTCCTACGAGCAGTACTTC
CASSVGLAGISYEQYF
>TRBJ1-6|TRBV20-1|NA|NA
TGCAGTGCTAGAGATCTGGAAGGACCTGACCACTTT
CSARDLEGPDHF
>TRBJ2-2|TRBV30|NA|few
TGTGCCTGGAGCGCAACGAGGACCGGGGAGCTGTTTTTT
CAWSATRTGELFF
>TRBJ1-3|TRBV6-1|NA|few
TGTGCCAGCATGGATAGCACGTCTGGAAACACCATATATTTT
CASMDSTSGNTIYF
>TRBJ1-2|TRBV7-9|NA|NA
TGTGCCAGCAGCCTACTACGGGGGGATGGCTACACCTTC
CASSLLRGDGYTF
>TRBJ1-2|TRBV5-1|NA|NA
TGCGCCAGCAGCTTCAGGGGAAGGGACTATGGCTACACCTTC
CASSFRGRDYGYTF
>TRBJ1-1|TRBV27|TRBD1|NA
TGTGCCAGCAACTTGGGACAGGGTGAGACTGAAGCTTTCTTT
CASNLGQGETEAFF
>TRBJ2-5|TRBV27|TRBD2|few
TGTGCCAGCAGTCCACGGGGGGTGGGGGAGACCCAGTACTTC
CASSPRGVGETQYF
>TRBJ1-1|TRBV19|NA|few
TGTGCCAGTAACCAGGGTGAGCGCTCTGAAGCTTTCTTT
CASNQGERSEAFF
>TRBJ1-1|TRBV28|NA|few
TGTGCCAGCAGTTCAACCTTACATTGGAACACTGAAGCTTTCTTT
CASSSTLHWNTEAFF
>TRBJ2-7|TRBV5-1|TRBD2|few
TGCGCCAGCAGCCCCGGTAGACTAGCGGAGGGGGTTAACTACGAGCAGTACTTC
CASSPGRLAEGVNYEQYF
>TRBJ1-3|TRBV9|NA|NA
TGTGCCAGCAGCGTAGCTGGGGTTGGAAACACCATATATTTT
CASSVAGVGNTIYF
>TRBJ1-2|TRBV5-1|NA|NA
TGCGCCAGCAGCTTGATAGACAACTATGGCTACACCTTC
CASSLIDNYGYTF